The next 19 T cell receptor beta chains were all read from a single sample in a study of radiation and T cells in renal cell carcinoma. As for time point: baseline pretreatment blood. Treatment specified: 15 Gy SBRT to primary tumor, nephrectomy 4 weeks later. TCRdb's table, derived via immunoSEQ multiplex PCR, lists solely in-frame clones and lacks some. The sample shows about 49,000 clones, about 80% of them seen only once. The sample was blood, taken from a patient whose treatment included radiotherapy and nephrectomy. The source is an older woman with renal cell carcinoma.

The chain couples TRBV10-3 to TRBJ2-5, with a weak D call TRBD1 (6 bases). V was cut by 8 bases and J by 2 bases, with 12 bases left in between. This CDR3 comprises 13 residues. The germline V gene has CDR1 ENHRY and CDR2 SYGVKD. The CDR3 coding sequence is TGTGCCATCGCAGGGGCCGCTCAAGAGACCCAGTACTTC. This encodes CAIAGAAQETQYF.

This sequence joins TRBV18 and TRBJ2-1, with a tentative D call TRBD2 (5 bases). V was trimmed by 0 bases and J by 12 bases, leaving 12 bases between them. The germline V gene has CDR1 KGHSH and CDR2 LQKENI. There are 13 residues in the CDR3. The CDR3 coding sequence is TGTGCCAGCTCACCACCGGTCGCACTAGGGCAGTTCTTC. Its protein product is CASSPPVALGQFF. Combining the CDR3 with reference TRBV18 and TRBJ2-1 gives the whole variable domain NAGVMQNPRHLVRRRGQEARLRCSPMKGHSHVYWYRQLPEEGLKFMVYLQKENIIDESGMPKERFSAEFPKEGPSILRIQQVVRGDSAAYFCASSPPVALGQFFGPGTRLTVL.

V and J are TRBV7-2 and TRBJ1-5; D is possibly TRBD1 (6 bases). CDR3 length: 14 residues. Trimming removed 1 base from V and 4 bases from J, with 8 bases in between. Germline CDR1 is SGHTA and CDR2 is FQGNSA. CDR3 coding DNA: TGTGCCAGCAGCTTAGATCAGGGGAATCAGCCCCAGCATTTT. Translated: CASSLDQGNQPQHF.

The chain is built from TRBV19 and TRBJ2-2; D may be TRBD1 or TRBD2 (5 bases each). V lost 7 bases to trimming and J lost 4 bases, with 19 bases between them. The CDR3 is 16 residues long. Germline CDR1 LNHDA, CDR2 SQIVND (reference sequence). CDR3 protein: CASMVQGGSGTGELFF. The CDR3 nucleotides are TGTGCCAGTATGGTTCAGGGCGGGTCGGGCACCGGGGAGCTGTTTTTT.

The chain links TRBV7-3 to TRBJ1-1, with D tentatively TRBD1 (5 bases). Germline lookup yields CDR1 SGHTA and CDR2 FQGTGA. V gave up 2 bases and J gave up 1 base, with 8 bases separating them. The CDR3 has 14 amino acids. CDR3 residues: CASSLAGKNTEAFF. In DNA form, the CDR3 reads TGTGCCAGCAGCTTAGCAGGGAAGAACACTGAAGCTTTCTTT.

V gene TRBV6-8 combines with J gene TRBJ1-4; no definite D call. There are 17 residues in the CDR3. V lost 2 bases and J lost 5, with 18 bases in between. Looked up from germline, CDR1 is MNHGY and CDR2 is SAAAGT. The CDR3 coding sequence is TGTGCCAGCAGTTACGGTACGTATCGGCCGGGGAATGAAAAACTGTTTTTT. Translated: CASSYGTYRPGNEKLFF.

The V and J genes are TRBV7-2 and TRBJ2-5; D is unclear. Trimming shortened V by 4 bases and J by 4 bases, and 10 bases separated the two germline ends. Germline CDR1 reads SGHTA; CDR2 reads FQGNSA. The CDR3 sequence is 13 residues long. The CDR3 coding sequence is TGTGCCAGCAGCTCGAGTGGTCGAGAGACCCAGTACTTC. As protein: CASSSSGRETQYF.

The chain has TRBV4-1 and TRBJ2-5; TRBD1 matches at 8 bases. V lost 1 base and J lost 1; bases outside the gene matches: 5. The CDR3 spans 16 residues. Germline V lookup: CDR1 MGHRA, CDR2 YSYEKL. CDR3 DNA: TGCGCCAGCAGCCAAGTAGGAGGACAGGGCCAAGAGACCCAGTACTTC. It yields the protein CASSQVGGQGQETQYF.

The J gene is TRBJ2-7, the V gene TRBV27, with D perhaps matching TRBD2 (6 bases). The CDR3 contains 15 residues. Per the germline V gene, CDR1 is MNHEY and CDR2 is SMNVEV (reference sequence). Trimming stripped 5 bases from V and 4 bases from J, with 18 bases between. The CDR3, as DNA: TGTGCCAGCAGTCCCCGGTGGGGGGACGGTTACGAGCAGTACTTC. Translated, it gives CASSPRWGDGYEQYF.

The chain is built from TRBV19 and TRBJ2-7; the D gene could be TRBD1 or TRBD2 (5 bases each). This CDR3 is built from 13 residues. Germline V gene lookup returns CDR1 LNHDA and CDR2 SQIVND (reference sequence). The ends were cut back, 4 bases at V and 5 bases at J, with 12 bases in the middle. Written as DNA, the CDR3 is TGTGCCAGTAGTAAACAGGAGGAGGACGAGCAGTACTTC. Translated: CASSKQEEDEQYF.

The gene calls are TRBV5-1 and TRBJ2-7; D not certain. The germline V and J ends were trimmed by 1 base and 6 bases, with 8 bases remaining between them. Germline values: CDR1 SGHRS, CDR2 YFSETQ. The CDR3 contains 12 residues. CDR3 bases: TGCGCCAGCAGCTTGAACGGTGGCGAGCAGTACTTC. Encoded protein: CASSLNGGEQYF. Filled out from reference TRBV5-1 and TRBJ2-7, the complete variable domain reads KAGVTQTPRYLIKTRGQQVTLSCSPISGHRSVSWYQQTPGQGLQFLFEYFSETQRNKGNFPGRFSGRQFSNSRSEMNVSTLELGDSALYLCASSLNGGEQYFGPGTRLTVT.

About this clone: The junction differs from germline at one of its ends, possibly a read error. The chain carries TRBV15 and TRBJ1-4, with no clear D. There are 13 residues in the CDR3. The germline V gene encodes CDR1 LNHNV and CDR2 YYDKDF (reference sequence). In nucleotides, the CDR3 is TGTGCCACCAGCAGAGGCGACCGGGGAAAATTGTTTTTT. This codes for CATSRGDRGKLFF.

V usage is TRBV27 and J usage is TRBJ1-4; maybe TRBD1 (5 bases). Trimming cost V 6 bases and J 3 bases, with 11 bases left between them. Germline V gene lookup returns CDR1 MNHEY and CDR2 SMNVEV (reference sequence). The CDR3 has 14 amino acids. The CDR3: CASSPWGSNEKLFF. CDR3 bases: TGTGCCAGCAGCCCATGGGGGTCTAATGAAAAACTGTTTTTT. Full variable domain (outside the CDR3, taken from reference TRBV27 and TRBJ1-4): EAQVTQNPRYLITVTGKKLTVTCSQNMNHEYMSWYRQDPGLGLRQIYYSMNVEVTDKGDVPEGYKVSRKEKRNFPLILESPSPNQTSLYFCASSPWGSNEKLFFGSGTQLSVL.

The chain carries TRBV27 and TRBJ2-7; D call uncertain. The CDR3 sequence is 13 residues long. Trimming cost V 5 bases and J 2 bases, with 10 bases left between them. Germline V CDR1 and CDR2: MNHEY, SMNVEV (reference sequence). CDR3 in amino acids: CASSITATYEQYF. In DNA form, the CDR3 reads TGTGCCAGCAGTATCACCGCCACCTACGAGCAGTACTTC.

V usage is TRBV7-8 and J usage is TRBJ1-2; TRBD1 aligns across 11 bases. The V gene end was trimmed by 5 bases and the J gene end by 8 bases; junction bases not matched to a gene: 7. Germline values: CDR1 SGHVS, CDR2 FQNEAQ. The CDR3 extends over 14 amino acids. Here the CDR3 DNA reads TGTGCCAGCAGCGGACAGGGGGCGGCCGACGGCTACACCTTC. Translating gives CASSGQGAADGYTF.

The chain joins TRBV4-1 to TRBJ2-3; 8 bases align to TRBD2. J lost 7 bases, V lost 1 base, and 13 bases had no gene match. Germline CDR1 is MGHRA and CDR2 is YSYEKL. The CDR3 sequence is 17 residues long. CDR3 sequence (DNA): TGCGCCAGCAGCCAAGGACGACTAAGCGGGAGTCTAAATACGCAGTATTTT. It is translated as CASSQGRLSGSLNTQYF.

There are a few counts of this clone. V usage is TRBV6-5 and J usage is TRBJ1-4; possibly TRBD1 for D (6 bases). Germline V gives CDR1 MNHEY, CDR2 SVGAGI. The CDR3 consists of 14 residues. V gave up 6 bases and J gave up 4 bases, with 12 bases separating them. In nucleotides, the CDR3 is TGTGCCAGCAGCCCCCGGGGGCATAATGAAAAACTGTTTTTT. This codes for CASSPRGHNEKLFF.

The rearrangement links TRBV5-1 to TRBJ2-5; D unresolved. V lost 4 bases and J 4 bases, leaving 17 bases between the germline ends. In germline, CDR1 is SGHRS, CDR2 YFSETQ. The CDR3 spans 15 residues. In DNA, the CDR3 is TGCGCCAGCAGCCCCCAGGCACAGCCCCCAGAGACCCAGTACTTC. Protein product: CASSPQAQPPETQYF.

The chain joins TRBV9 to TRBJ2-3, with 7 bases identical to TRBD2. The J segment lost 0 bases and the V segment lost 1 base, leaving 2 bases of the junction unmatched. The CDR3 is made up of 15 amino acids. Germline V lookup: CDR1 SGDLS, CDR2 YYNGEE. The CDR3: CASSVHGRSTDTQYF. The DNA of the CDR3 is TGTGCCAGCAGCGTACACGGGAGGAGCACAGATACGCAGTATTTT.